One T cell receptor beta chain is described in this entry. This sample was taken from a study of blood T cell repertoires in COVID-19. In the study's own analysis: Reference gene primer amplification gave estimated nucleated cell counts. TCRdb's copy holds only in-frame clones and misses some; the assay was immunoSEQ multiplex PCR. That table furnishes V, J and clone size, whereas the DNA furnished D and trimming. Found here are fewer than 250,000 clones, more than 70% of them singletons; the top ten hold 3.5% to 4.5%. Material: peripheral blood. The TCR sequence derives from a human donor in a cohort sampled during active COVID-19.

CDR3 loop: CASSLGTDYGYTF. The DNA of the CDR3 is TGTGCCAGCAGCTTAGGGACAGACTATGGCTACACCTTC. This chain joins TRBV7-9 and TRBJ1-2, with TRBD1 as a possible D gene (6 bases). This CDR3 is built from 13 residues. Trimming removed 1 base from V and 3 bases from J, with 6 bases in between. Germline CDR1 and CDR2: SEHNR and FQNEAQ (reference sequence).